This paragraph reports one T cell receptor (beta chain). What it binds is not known. This entry belongs to a study of beta chain features in type 1 diabetes. Sequenced material consisted of expressed TCRB transcripts (all of the isolated RNA was reverse transcribed). Using immunoSEQ multiplex PCR, the repertoire was profiled, and TCRdb retains in-frame clones only, with some absent. The data hold some 150,000 clones, with 11% observed a single time. A single heparinised blood sample, averaging roughly 110 mL, was obtained per donor. Study findings and constraints: Individuals with type 1 diabetes displayed fewer insertions and more deletions at VDJ junctions. Among all four CD4+ subsets, Type 1 diabetes patients had TCRB CDR3s that were moderately but significantly shorter.

Trimming took 11 bases from V and 1 from J, leaving 15 bases between them. This CDR3 spans 14 amino acids. The sequencing input was central memory CD4+ T cells from blood. This chain joins TRBV23-1 and TRBJ1-3, with TRBD1 as a possible D gene (5 bases). TRBV23-1 is an open reading frame whose function is uncertain. This sequence originates from a man between 18 and 35 years old in good health. CDR3 bases: TGCGCCTTGGGCAGGGAACTATCTGGAAACACCATATATTTT. Amino acid sequence: CALGRELSGNTIYF.